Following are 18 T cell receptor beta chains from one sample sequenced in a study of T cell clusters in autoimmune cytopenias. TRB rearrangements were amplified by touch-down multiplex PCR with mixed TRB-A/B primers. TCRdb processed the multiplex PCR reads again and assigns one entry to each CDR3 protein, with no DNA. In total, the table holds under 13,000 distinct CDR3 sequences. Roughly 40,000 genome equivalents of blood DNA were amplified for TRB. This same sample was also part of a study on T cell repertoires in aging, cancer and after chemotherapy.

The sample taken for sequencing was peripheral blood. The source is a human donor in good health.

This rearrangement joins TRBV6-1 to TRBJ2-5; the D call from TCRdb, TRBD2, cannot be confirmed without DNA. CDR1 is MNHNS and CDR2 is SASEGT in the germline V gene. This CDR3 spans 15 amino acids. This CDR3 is CASSELAGGQETQYF.

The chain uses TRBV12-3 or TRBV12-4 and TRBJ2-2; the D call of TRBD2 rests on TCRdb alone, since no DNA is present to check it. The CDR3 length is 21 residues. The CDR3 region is CASRFRGSRTSGRGNTGELFF.

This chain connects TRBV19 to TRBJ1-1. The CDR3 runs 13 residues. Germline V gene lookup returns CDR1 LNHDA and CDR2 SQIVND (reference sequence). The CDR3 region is CASSQVTATEAFF.

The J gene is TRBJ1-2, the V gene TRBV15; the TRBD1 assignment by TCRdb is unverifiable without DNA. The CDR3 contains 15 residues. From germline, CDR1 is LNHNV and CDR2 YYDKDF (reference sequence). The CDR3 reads CATSSTGGAGYGYTF. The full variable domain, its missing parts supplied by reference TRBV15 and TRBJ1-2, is DAMVIQNPRYQVTQFGKPVTLSCSQTLNHNVMYWYQQKSSQAPKLLFHYYDKDFNNEADTPDNFQSRRPNTSFCFLDIRSPGLGDTAMYLCATSSTGGAGYGYTFGSGTRLTVV.

CDR3 amino acids: CASNSLQRTDTQYF. The rearrangement links TRBV27 to TRBJ2-3. Looked up from germline, CDR1 is MNHEY and CDR2 is SMNVEV (reference sequence). CDR3 length equals 14 residues.

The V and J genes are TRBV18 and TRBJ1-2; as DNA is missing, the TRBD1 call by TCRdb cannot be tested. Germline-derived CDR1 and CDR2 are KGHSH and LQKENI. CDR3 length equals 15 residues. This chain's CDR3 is CASSQDTGYDYGYTF.

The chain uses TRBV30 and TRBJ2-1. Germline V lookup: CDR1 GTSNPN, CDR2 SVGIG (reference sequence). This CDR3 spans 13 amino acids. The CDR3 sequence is CAWSLFVRNEQFF.

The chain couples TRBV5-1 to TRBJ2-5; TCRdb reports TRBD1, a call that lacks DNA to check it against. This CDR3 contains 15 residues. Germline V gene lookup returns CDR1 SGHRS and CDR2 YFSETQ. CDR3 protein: CASSVQKWGEETQYF.

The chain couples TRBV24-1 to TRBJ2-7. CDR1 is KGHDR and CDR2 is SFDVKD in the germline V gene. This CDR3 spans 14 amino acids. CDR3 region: CATSDRGGSYEQYF.

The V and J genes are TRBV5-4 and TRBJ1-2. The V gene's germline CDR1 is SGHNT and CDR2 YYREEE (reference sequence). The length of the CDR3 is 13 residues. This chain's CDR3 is CASSLALGDGYTF.

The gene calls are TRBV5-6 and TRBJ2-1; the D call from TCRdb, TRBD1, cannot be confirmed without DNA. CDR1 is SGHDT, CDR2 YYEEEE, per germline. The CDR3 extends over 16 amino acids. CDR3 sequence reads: CASSLMEGVNYNEQFF.

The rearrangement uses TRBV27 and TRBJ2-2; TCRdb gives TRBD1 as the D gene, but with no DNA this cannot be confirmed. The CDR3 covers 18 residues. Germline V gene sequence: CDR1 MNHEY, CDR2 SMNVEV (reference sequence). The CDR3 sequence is CASSLWKRRGGGSEELFF.

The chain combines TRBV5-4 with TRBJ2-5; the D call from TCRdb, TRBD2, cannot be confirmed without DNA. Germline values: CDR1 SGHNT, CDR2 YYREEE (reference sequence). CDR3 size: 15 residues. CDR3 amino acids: CASSSPGTSQETQYF. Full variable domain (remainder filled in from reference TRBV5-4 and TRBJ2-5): ETGVTQSPTHLIKTRGQQVTLRCSSQSGHNTVSWYQQALGQGPQFIFQYYREEENGRGNFPPRFSGLQFPNYSSELNVNALELDDSALYLCASSSPGTSQETQYFGPGTRLLVL.

CDR3 residues: CASSTQQGARNTEAFF. V is TRBV6-5 and J is TRBJ1-1; TCRdb designates TRBD1, a call that cannot be tested without DNA. The V gene's germline CDR1 is MNHEY and CDR2 SVGAGI. The CDR3 runs to 16 residues.

CDR3 amino acids: CAWSVNPGYEQYF. This chain joins TRBV30 and TRBJ2-7. The CDR3 has 13 residues. In germline, CDR1 is GTSNPN, CDR2 SVGIG (reference sequence).

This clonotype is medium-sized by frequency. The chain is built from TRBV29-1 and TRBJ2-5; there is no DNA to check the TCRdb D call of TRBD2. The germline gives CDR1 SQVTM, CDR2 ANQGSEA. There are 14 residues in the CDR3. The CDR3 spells CSGRTSGRGETQYF.

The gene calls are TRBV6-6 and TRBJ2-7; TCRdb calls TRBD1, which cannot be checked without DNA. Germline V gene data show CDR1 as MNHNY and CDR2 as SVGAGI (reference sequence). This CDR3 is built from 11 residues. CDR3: CASSPLYEQYF.

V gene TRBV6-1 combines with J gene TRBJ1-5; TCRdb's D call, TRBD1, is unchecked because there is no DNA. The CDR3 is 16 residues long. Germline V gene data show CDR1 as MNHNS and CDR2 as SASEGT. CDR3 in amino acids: CASSEEGGLGNQPQHF.